This TCR beta chain was recorded in a study of cytomegalovirus exposure and HLA in healthy donors. Notes on the study in general: The investigators catalogued some 150 TCR beta chains as cytomegalovirus-associated. V- and J-gene trimming in TCR beta was tied to a missense DCLRE1C variant by an analysis performed later.

A single count supports this clone. Antigen: not known. The PCR employed 60 Vbeta primers together with 13 Jbeta primers. Some clones are missing from TCRdb's copy, which holds only in-frame ones; the method was immunoSEQ multiplex PCR. Here the sample spans 220,000 or so clones, roughly 75% being singletons. Germline V lookup: CDR1 LNHDA, CDR2 SQIVND (reference sequence). There are 16 residues in the CDR3. With V trimmed by 9 bases and J by 4 bases, 14 bases remained unmatched. The gene calls are TRBV19 and TRBJ1-2; TRBD1 aligns across 10 bases. Sequencing was performed on PBMCs. This TCR was recovered from a woman between 25 and 40 years old in good health and CMV-seronegative. CDR3 in DNA: TGTGCCAGCCAAGGGGGACAGGGGCGTGATGGCTATGGCTACACCTTC. Translated, it gives CASQGGQGRDGYGYTF.